The entry below describes one T cell receptor (beta chain). Its antigen remains unknown. This sample is part of a study of radiotherapy plus CTLA-4 blockade in lung cancer. Study-level findings and limits: Researchers report tumor-derived TCR clones expanding in blood after radiotherapy plus ipilimumab.

Libraries were prepared by immunoSEQ multiplex PCR; TCRdb keeps only in-frame clonotypes and omits some of them. The data show 55,000 to 80,000 clones, around 86% seen once. The material sequenced was peripheral blood, taken from a patient treated with radiotherapy plus ipilimumab. The clonotype originates from a human donor with non-small cell lung cancer that progressed on radiotherapy plus ipilimumab.

The CDR3 loop reads CASNHGDRGYEKLFF. In DNA form, the CDR3 reads TGTGCCAGCAATCACGGGGACAGGGGGTACGAAAAACTGTTTTTT. The genes are TRBV2 and TRBJ1-4; 11 bases line up with TRBD1. Germline values: CDR1 SNHLY, CDR2 FYNNEI. Losses at the gene ends were 7 bases for V and 8 bases for J; bases not matched to a gene: 9. The CDR3 length is 15 residues. The whole variable domain, remainder taken from reference TRBV2 and TRBJ1-4, is EPEVTQTPSHQVTQMGQEVILRCVPISNHLYFYWYRQILGQKVEFLVSFYNNEISEKSEIFDDQFSVERPDGSNFTLKIRSTKLEDSAMYFCASNHGDRGYEKLFFGSGTQLSVL.